Described below is a single TCR beta chain sequence and its context. Its antigen is currently unknown. These data originate in a study of post-analysis software for immune sequencing data. About the research overall: Progressive-relapsing, secondary progressive and relapsing-remitting multiple sclerosis were among the disease courses included. Study-level points and caveats: Included in a set of several TRBV segments more frequent in patients than controls were TRBV5-6, TRBV5-1 and TRBV20-1. Diversity measured as normalized Chao1 was significantly lower in multiple sclerosis patients than in controls.

The CDR3 is made up of 16 amino acids. The germline CDR1 and CDR2 sequences are SGHRS and YFSETQ. V trimming: 4 bases; J trimming: 2 bases; junction bases outside the gene matches: 5. Prepared TCR beta cDNA libraries contained unique molecular identifiers. MiXCR was run by TCRdb on the PCR reads, yielding one entry per CDR3 protein. The table shows more than 350,000 distinct CDR3 sequences, with 35% to 45% occurring only once. This receptor was taken from a girl aged 2-10 years with multiple sclerosis. Sequencing was performed on blood. V is TRBV5-1 and J is TRBJ2-3, with TRBD2 matching over 12 bases. For the CDR3, the DNA is TGCGCCAGCAGCAGAAGGACTAGCGGGAACACAGATACGCAGTATTTT. This encodes CASSRRTSGNTDTQYF.